Listed below are T cell receptor beta chains from one sample, sequenced in a study of T cell repertoires in cytomegalovirus infection. One entry per CDR3 protein results from TCRdb running MiXCR on the reads. Of roughly 990,000 distinct CDR3 sequences listed, roughly 31% are singletons. No antigen has been assigned to these receptors. This material consisted of cultured CD8+ T cells from PBMCs, taken from culture after CMV antigen stimulation. The receptors derive from a human donor in good health (CMV status not recorded). Some clones in this sample may be carry-over from other donors' samples. Each CDR3 is given with its conserved first and last residue. D genes are given only for firm matches. Clone size, where shown, is once, few, many, or a class for clones that have expanded.

-	TRBV27	-	TRBJ2-1	CASSTDGEQFF	TGTGCCAGCAGCACAGATGGTGAGCAGTTCTTC
few	TRBV7-9	TRBD1	TRBJ2-5	CASSTRQGSGTQYF	TGTGCCAGCAGCACCCGACAGGGGAGTGGGACCCAGTACTTC
-	TRBV28	TRBD1	TRBJ1-6	CASSTGGGGWSPLHF	TGTGCCAGCAGTACGGGAGGGGGCGGTTGGTCACCCCTCCACTTT
-	TRBV29-1	TRBD1	TRBJ2-2	CSVEVVDRTNTGELFF	TGCAGCGTTGAAGTAGTGGACAGGACGAACACCGGGGAGCTGTTTTTT
-	TRBV20-1	TRBD1	TRBJ2-1	CSASRDRGSYNEQFF	TGCAGTGCTAGCCGGGACAGGGGGTCCTACAATGAGCAGTTCTTC
few	TRBV11-2	-	TRBJ1-1	CASSPSSGFLNTEAFF	TGTGCCAGCAGCCCTAGTTCGGGGTTCTTGAACACTGAAGCTTTCTTT
-	TRBV7-6	TRBD1	TRBJ2-7	CASSLVPGQGTYEQYF	TGTGCCAGCAGCTTAGTGCCGGGACAGGGTACCTACGAGCAGTACTTC
many	TRBV4-1	TRBD2	TRBJ2-3	CASSPRTSGSTDTQYF	TGCGCCAGCAGCCCTAGGACTAGCGGGTCCACAGATACGCAGTATTTT
-	TRBV6-4	-	TRBJ1-1	CASSERWRDTEAFF	TGTGCCAGCAGTGAACGATGGAGGGATACTGAAGCTTTCTTT
-	TRBV6-6	-	TRBJ2-1	CASSMRLNEQFF	TGTGCCAGCAGTATGAGGCTCAATGAGCAGTTCTTC
-	TRBV15	-	TRBJ1-5	CATSAEGNQPQHF	TGTGCCACCAGCGCCGAGGGGAATCAGCCCCAGCATTTT
many	TRBV7-9	TRBD2	TRBJ2-3	CASSSLLAGEPDTQYF	TGTGCCAGCAGCTCACTTCTAGCGGGGGAGCCAGATACGCAGTATTTT
-	TRBV5-5	-	TRBJ1-5	CASSLQPDTGFNQPQHF	TGTGCCAGCAGCTTGCAACCTGATACAGGTTTCAATCAGCCCCAGCATTTT